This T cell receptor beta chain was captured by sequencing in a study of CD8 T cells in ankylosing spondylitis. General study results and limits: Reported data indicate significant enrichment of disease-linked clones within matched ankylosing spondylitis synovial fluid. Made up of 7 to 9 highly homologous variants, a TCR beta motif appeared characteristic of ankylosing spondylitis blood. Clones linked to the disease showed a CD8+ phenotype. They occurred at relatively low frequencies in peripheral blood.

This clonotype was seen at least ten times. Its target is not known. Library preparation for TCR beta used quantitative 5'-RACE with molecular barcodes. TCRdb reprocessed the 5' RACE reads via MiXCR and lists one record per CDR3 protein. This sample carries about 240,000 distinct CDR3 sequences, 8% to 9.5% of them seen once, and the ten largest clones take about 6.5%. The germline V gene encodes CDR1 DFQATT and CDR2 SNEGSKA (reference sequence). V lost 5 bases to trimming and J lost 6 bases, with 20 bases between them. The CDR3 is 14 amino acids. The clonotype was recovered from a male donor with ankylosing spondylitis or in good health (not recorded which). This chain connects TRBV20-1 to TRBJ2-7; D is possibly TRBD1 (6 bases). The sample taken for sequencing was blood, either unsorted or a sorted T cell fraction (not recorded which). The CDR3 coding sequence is TGCAGTGCTGACAACTCGATGACAGGTATCGAGCAGTACTTC. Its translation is CSADNSMTGIEQYF.